One sample yielded the 8 T cell receptor beta chains listed below, sequenced in a study of cytomegalovirus exposure and HLA in healthy donors. The PCR had 60 Vbeta and 13 Jbeta primers. Sequencing used immunoSEQ multiplex PCR; TCRdb keeps in-frame clones, though not all of them. The table shows 200,000 to 250,000 clones, with about 85% occurring only once. Sequences were obtained from PBMCs. These receptors were collected from a human donor in good health.

For this clone: The sample has other DNA sequences that encode this CDR3 too. The chain couples TRBV30 to TRBJ1-1; a possible D gene is TRBD1 (6 bases). The CDR3 extends over 13 amino acids. Germline values: CDR1 GTSNPN, CDR2 SVGIG (reference sequence). Deletions cut 0 bases from V and 1 base from J, with 6 bases between. DNA of the CDR3: TGTGCCTGGAGTGTACAGGGGAACACTGAAGCTTTCTTT. As protein: CAWSVQGNTEAFF.

This rearrangement joins TRBV6-5 to TRBJ2-5, with TRBD2 matching 10 bases. V lost 8 bases to trimming and J lost 2 bases; unmatched junction nucleotides: 8. CDR3 size: 15 residues. Germline lookup yields CDR1 MNHEY and CDR2 SVGAGI. The DNA of the CDR3 is TGTGCCAGCGGAATCGGACTAGCGGAACAAGAGACCCAGTACTTC. Amino acid sequence: CASGIGLAEQETQYF.

The CDR3 sequence: CASSPPGLAGWSYEQYF. The CDR3 DNA sequence: TGTGCCAGCTCACCACCGGGACTAGCGGGATGGTCCTACGAGCAGTACTTC. The genes are TRBV18 and TRBJ2-7; 13 bases line up with TRBD2. CDR1 and CDR2 from the germline V gene are KGHSH and LQKENI. V shed 0 bases and J 1 base; nucleotides not matched to a gene: 3. The CDR3 covers 17 residues.

The CDR3 DNA reads TGTGCCAGCAGTTACTCCCGGTTGGGGCCGGGTGAGCAGTTCTTC. This translates into CASSYSRLGPGEQFF. V and J are TRBV6-5 and TRBJ2-1, with D maybe TRBD1 (5 bases). The CDR3 covers 15 residues. Looked up from germline, CDR1 is MNHEY and CDR2 is SVGAGI. Deletions cut 0 bases from V and 9 bases from J, with 15 bases between.

This chain joins TRBV7-8 and TRBJ2-7, with 9 bases lining up with TRBD1. This CDR3 is built from 16 residues. CDR1 SGHVS and CDR2 FQNEAQ come from the germline V gene. The junction had 7 bases not matched to a gene; V was cut back by 0 bases and J by 4 bases. As DNA, the CDR3 is TGTGCCAGCAGCTTAGCGGGACAGGGTGGCAGATACGAGCAGTACTTC. Its protein is CASSLAGQGGRYEQYF.

J is TRBJ2-2 and V is TRBV12-5; 9 bases are shared with TRBD2. The CDR3 sequence is 17 residues long. J gave up 2 bases and V 7 bases, and 11 bases lay outside the gene matches. CDR1 and CDR2 from the germline V gene are LGHNT and FRNRAP. CDR3 DNA sequence: TGTGCTAGTGCCCAGACGCGACTAGCGGTTAACACCGGGGAGCTGTTTTTT. This gives the protein CASAQTRLAVNTGELFF.

The chain is built from TRBV10-3 and TRBJ2-7; TRBD2 is a possible D gene (5 bases). The ends were cut back, 8 bases at V and 0 bases at J, with 17 bases in the middle. Germline values: CDR1 ENHRY, CDR2 SYGVKD. The length of the CDR3 is 15 residues. The CDR3, as DNA: TGTGCCATCGGCCGCCCCCGGGGTTACTCCTACGAGCAGTACTTC. Protein product: CAIGRPRGYSYEQYF.

The gene calls are TRBV7-3 and TRBJ1-6, with D possibly being TRBD1 (6 bases). The CDR3 is 14 residues long. Looked up from germline, CDR1 is SGHTA and CDR2 is FQGTGA. V lost 2 bases to trimming and J lost 8 bases, with 10 bases between them. CDR3 sequence reads: CASSLGQPHSPLHF. CDR3 bases: TGTGCCAGCAGCTTAGGACAGCCCCATTCACCCCTCCACTTT.